The T cell receptor beta chain described here comes from a study of T cells of healthy individuals. Trimming pared 5 bases from V and 0 bases from J, leaving 11 bases between. Per the germline V gene, CDR1 is SQVTM and CDR2 is ANQGSEA. The CDR3 is made up of 13 amino acids. MiXCR, applied by TCRdb to the 5' RACE reads, yields one record per CDR3 protein. Among approximately 100,000 distinct CDR3 sequences listed, around 17% were seen once. V gene TRBV29-1 combines with J gene TRBJ2-7; a weak D match, TRBD2 (6 bases). This receptor was obtained from a human donor in good health. CDR3 nucleotides: TGCAGCGTTAGGGACGGGAGCTCCTACGAGCAGTACTTC. It specifies CSVRDGSSYEQYF.